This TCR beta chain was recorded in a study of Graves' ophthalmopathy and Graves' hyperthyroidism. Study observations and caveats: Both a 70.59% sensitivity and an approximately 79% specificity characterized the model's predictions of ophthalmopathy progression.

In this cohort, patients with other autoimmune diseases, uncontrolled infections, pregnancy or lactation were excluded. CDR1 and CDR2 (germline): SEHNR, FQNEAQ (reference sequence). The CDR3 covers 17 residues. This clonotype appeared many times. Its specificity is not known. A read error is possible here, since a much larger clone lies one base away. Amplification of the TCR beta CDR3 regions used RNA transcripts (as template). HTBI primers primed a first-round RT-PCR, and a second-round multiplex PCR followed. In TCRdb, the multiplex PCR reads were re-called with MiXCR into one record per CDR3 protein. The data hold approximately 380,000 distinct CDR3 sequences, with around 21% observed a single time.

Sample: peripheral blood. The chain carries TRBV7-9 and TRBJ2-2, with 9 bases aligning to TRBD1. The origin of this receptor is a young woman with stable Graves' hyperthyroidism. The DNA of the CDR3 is TGTGCCAACAGCTTATCTTACAGGGGGCCGAACACCGGGGAGCTGTTTTTT. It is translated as CANSLSYRGPNTGELFF.